These T cell receptor beta chains were read from a single sample in a study of regulatory T cells in long-lasting Graves disease. TCRdb fed the multiplex PCR reads into MiXCR, producing one record per CDR3 protein. The sample carries roughly 400,000 distinct CDR3 sequences, less than 25% recorded once. Material: peripheral blood mononuclear cells (PBMCs), obtained when the disease was refractory, from a patient treated with antithyroid drugs. Source of these receptors: a female donor with Graves disease. The conserved cysteine and the conserved F or W are not part of the CDR3 here. D genes are given only for firm matches.

J gene: TRBJ2-7
D gene: TRBD2
V gene: TRBV7-8
CDR3 protein: ASSLSSGRALYEQY

J gene: TRBJ2-4
D gene: TRBD2
V gene: TRBV18
CDR3 protein: ASSPIGLAPGNIQY

J gene: TRBJ2-7
D gene: NA
V gene: TRBV6-9
CDR3 protein: ASSYTGPHLSEQY

J gene: TRBJ2-2
D gene: NA
V gene: TRBV15
CDR3 protein: ATSRDWAGELF

J gene: TRBJ2-5
D gene: NA
V gene: TRBV10-1
CDR3 protein: ASSERASHEETQY

J gene: TRBJ2-5
D gene: NA
V gene: TRBV4-2
CDR3 protein: ASSQTGTQEGETQY

J gene: TRBJ2-2
D gene: TRBD2
V gene: TRBV11-2
CDR3 protein: ASSLTGLAVGELF

J gene: TRBJ2-7
D gene: NA
V gene: TRBV7-9
CDR3 protein: ASSPDEARYEQY

J gene: TRBJ1-2
D gene: NA
V gene: TRBV24-1
CDR3 protein: ATSPSNYGYT

J gene: TRBJ2-7
D gene: TRBD1
V gene: TRBV29-1
CDR3 protein: SPRTGEIYEQY

J gene: TRBJ1-6
D gene: NA
V gene: TRBV6-2/TRBV6-3
CDR3 protein: ASSTTGTSSPLH

J gene: TRBJ2-2
D gene: NA
V gene: TRBV19
CDR3 protein: ASRNRENTGELF

J gene: TRBJ1-1
D gene: NA
V gene: TRBV7-2
CDR3 protein: ASSITTAPWTEAF

J gene: TRBJ1-5
D gene: NA
V gene: TRBV10-3
CDR3 protein: AIRAASQAQPQH

J gene: TRBJ1-2
D gene: TRBD1
V gene: TRBV24-1
CDR3 protein: ATSDHKDRASANYGYT

J gene: TRBJ2-5
D gene: TRBD2
V gene: TRBV28
CDR3 protein: ASSSIAGRETQY

J gene: TRBJ2-5
D gene: NA
V gene: TRBV29-1
CDR3 protein: SADGIRGTVFQETQY

J gene: TRBJ2-7
D gene: NA
V gene: TRBV12-5
CDR3 protein: ASGLVPSRDGEQY

J gene: TRBJ2-7
D gene: NA
V gene: TRBV27
CDR3 protein: ASSFSEEGYEQY

J gene: TRBJ2-7
D gene: NA
V gene: TRBV7-2
CDR3 protein: ASSLSPDYEQY

J gene: TRBJ2-7
D gene: NA
V gene: TRBV9
CDR3 protein: ASSVQGGSYEQY

J gene: TRBJ2-2
D gene: NA
V gene: TRBV27
CDR3 protein: ASSLAWNTGELF

J gene: TRBJ1-1
D gene: NA
V gene: TRBV19
CDR3 protein: ASSIDRGWNTEAF

J gene: TRBJ2-7
D gene: NA
V gene: TRBV6-1
CDR3 protein: ASSEGYSYEQY

J gene: TRBJ2-7
D gene: NA
V gene: TRBV7-9
CDR3 protein: ASSLDHGWDEQY

J gene: TRBJ2-1
D gene: TRBD2
V gene: TRBV14
CDR3 protein: ASSQDNLAGGRAYNEQF

J gene: TRBJ2-7
D gene: TRBD2
V gene: TRBV5-6
CDR3 protein: ASSLGGLAGEQY

J gene: TRBJ2-7
D gene: TRBD2
V gene: TRBV15
CDR3 protein: ATSKAGGPHEQY

J gene: TRBJ2-6
D gene: NA
V gene: TRBV11-2
CDR3 protein: ASSAGDTGAGANVLT

J gene: TRBJ1-5
D gene: TRBD1
V gene: TRBV7-2
CDR3 protein: ASSPGQTGGVRGGNQPQH

J gene: TRBJ2-2
D gene: NA
V gene: TRBV12-5
CDR3 protein: ASGLFAAGELF

J gene: TRBJ2-3
D gene: NA
V gene: TRBV12-3/TRBV12-4
CDR3 protein: ASSPRVAGTADTQY

J gene: TRBJ2-7
D gene: NA
V gene: TRBV28
CDR3 protein: ASNKLSGRQY